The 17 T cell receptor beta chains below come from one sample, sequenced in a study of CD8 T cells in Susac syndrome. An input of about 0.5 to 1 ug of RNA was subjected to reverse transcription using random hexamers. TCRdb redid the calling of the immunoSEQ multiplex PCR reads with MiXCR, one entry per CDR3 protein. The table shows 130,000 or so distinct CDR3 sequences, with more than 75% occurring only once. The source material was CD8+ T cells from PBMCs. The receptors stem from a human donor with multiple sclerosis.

Here the CDR3 reads CASRPGRAGTQYF. In DNA, the CDR3 is TGTGCCAGCAGGCCTGGGCGGGCGGGGACCCAGTACTTC. V is TRBV28 and J is TRBJ2-5; D is possibly TRBD2 (5 bases). Per the germline V gene, CDR1 is MDHEN and CDR2 is SYDVKM. The length of the CDR3 is 13 residues. Trimming cost V 6 bases and J 7 bases, with 15 bases left between them.

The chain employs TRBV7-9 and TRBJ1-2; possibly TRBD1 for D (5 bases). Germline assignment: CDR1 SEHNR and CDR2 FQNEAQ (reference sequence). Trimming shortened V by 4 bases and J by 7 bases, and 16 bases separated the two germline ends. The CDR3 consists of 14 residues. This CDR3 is CASSSAGTKRGYTF. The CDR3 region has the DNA TGTGCCAGCAGCTCCGCCGGGACCAAACGTGGCTACACCTTC.

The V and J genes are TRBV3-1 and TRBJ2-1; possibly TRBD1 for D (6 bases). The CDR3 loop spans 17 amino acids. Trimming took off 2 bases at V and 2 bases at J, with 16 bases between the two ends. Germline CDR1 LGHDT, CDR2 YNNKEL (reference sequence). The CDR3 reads CASSQPSRGGPYNEQFF. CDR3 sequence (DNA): TGTGCCAGCAGCCAACCCTCCCGTGGGGGCCCCTACAATGAGCAGTTCTTC.

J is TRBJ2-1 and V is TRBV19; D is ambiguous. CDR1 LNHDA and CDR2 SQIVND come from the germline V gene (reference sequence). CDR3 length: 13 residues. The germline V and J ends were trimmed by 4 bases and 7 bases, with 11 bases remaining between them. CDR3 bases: TGTGCCAGTAGTAGGACGCGGCGGAATGAGCAGTTCTTC. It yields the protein CASSRTRRNEQFF.

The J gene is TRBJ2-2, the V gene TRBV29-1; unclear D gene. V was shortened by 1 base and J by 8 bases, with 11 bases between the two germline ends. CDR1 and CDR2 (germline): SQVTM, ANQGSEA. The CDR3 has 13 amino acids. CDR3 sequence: CSVEVVGAGELFF. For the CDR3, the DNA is TGCAGCGTTGAAGTGGTTGGCGCGGGGGAGCTGTTTTTT.

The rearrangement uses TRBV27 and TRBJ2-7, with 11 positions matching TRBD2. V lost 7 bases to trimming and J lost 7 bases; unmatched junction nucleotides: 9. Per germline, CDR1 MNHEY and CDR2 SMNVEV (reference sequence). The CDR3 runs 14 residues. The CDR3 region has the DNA TGTGCCAGCAAGTATAGCGGGAGGGCCGAAGAGCAGTACTTC. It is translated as CASKYSGRAEEQYF.

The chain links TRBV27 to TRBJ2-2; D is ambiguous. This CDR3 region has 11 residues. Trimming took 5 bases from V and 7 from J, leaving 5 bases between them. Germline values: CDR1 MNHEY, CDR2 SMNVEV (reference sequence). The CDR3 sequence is CASSIGGELFF. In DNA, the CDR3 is TGTGCCAGCAGTATCGGCGGGGAGCTGTTTTTT.

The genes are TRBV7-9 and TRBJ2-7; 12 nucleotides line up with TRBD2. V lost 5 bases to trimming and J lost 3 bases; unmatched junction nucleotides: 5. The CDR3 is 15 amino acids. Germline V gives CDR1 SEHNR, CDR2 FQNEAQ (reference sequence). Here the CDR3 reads CASSLPTSGGYEQYF. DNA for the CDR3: TGTGCCAGCAGCCTACCGACTAGCGGGGGCTACGAGCAGTACTTC.

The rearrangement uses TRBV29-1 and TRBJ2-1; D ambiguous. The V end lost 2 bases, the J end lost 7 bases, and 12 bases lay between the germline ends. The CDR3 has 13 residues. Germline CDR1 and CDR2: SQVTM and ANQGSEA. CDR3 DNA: TGCAGCGTTGAACCGAAGGCGATTAATGAGCAGTTCTTC. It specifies CSVEPKAINEQFF.

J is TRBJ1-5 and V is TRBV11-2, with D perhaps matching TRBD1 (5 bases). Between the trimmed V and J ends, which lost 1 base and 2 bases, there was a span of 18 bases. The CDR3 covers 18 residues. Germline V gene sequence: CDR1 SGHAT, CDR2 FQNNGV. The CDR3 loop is CASSLAGVKMGRNQPQHF. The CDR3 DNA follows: TGTGCCAGCAGCTTAGCGGGCGTTAAGATGGGGCGCAATCAGCCCCAGCATTTT.

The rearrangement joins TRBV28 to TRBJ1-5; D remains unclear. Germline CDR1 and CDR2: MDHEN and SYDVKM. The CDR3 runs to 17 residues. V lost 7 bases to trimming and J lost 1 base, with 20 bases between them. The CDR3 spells CASIAFGEKTSNQPQHF. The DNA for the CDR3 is TGTGCCAGCATCGCCTTCGGGGAGAAAACGAGCAATCAGCCCCAGCATTTT.

The CDR3 reads CSVDLGGITEAFF. The CDR3 DNA is TGCAGTGTTGATCTGGGGGGGATCACTGAAGCTTTCTTT. The chain links TRBV20-1 to TRBJ1-1, with TRBD1 as a possible D gene (5 bases). Germline V gene data show CDR1 as DFQATT and CDR2 as SNEGSKA (reference sequence). V was shortened by 7 bases and J by 4 bases, with 16 bases between the two germline ends. The CDR3 totals 13 residues.

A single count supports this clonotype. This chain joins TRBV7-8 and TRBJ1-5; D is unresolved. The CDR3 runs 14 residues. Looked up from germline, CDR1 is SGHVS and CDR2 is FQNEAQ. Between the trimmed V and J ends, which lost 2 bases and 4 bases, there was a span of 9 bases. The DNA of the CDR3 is TGTGCCAGCAGCTTAATCTTAGGAAATCAGCCCCAGCATTTT. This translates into CASSLILGNQPQHF.

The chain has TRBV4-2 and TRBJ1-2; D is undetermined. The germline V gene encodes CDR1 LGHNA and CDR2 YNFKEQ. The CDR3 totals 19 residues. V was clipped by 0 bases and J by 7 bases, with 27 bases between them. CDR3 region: CASSQDPPTSPILGGGYTF. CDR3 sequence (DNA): TGTGCCAGCAGCCAAGATCCACCCACTTCGCCTATATTAGGAGGTGGCTACACCTTC.

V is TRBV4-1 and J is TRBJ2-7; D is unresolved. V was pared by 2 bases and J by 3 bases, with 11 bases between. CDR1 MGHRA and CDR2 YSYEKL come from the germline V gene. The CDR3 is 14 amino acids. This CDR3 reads CASSQHGFGYEQYF. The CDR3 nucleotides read TGCGCCAGCAGCCAACACGGTTTCGGCTACGAGCAGTACTTC.

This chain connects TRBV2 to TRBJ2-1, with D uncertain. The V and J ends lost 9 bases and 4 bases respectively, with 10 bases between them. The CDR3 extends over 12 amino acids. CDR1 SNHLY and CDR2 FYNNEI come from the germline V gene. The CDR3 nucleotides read TGTGCCAGTCTCCCCGGGTACAATGAGCAGTTCTTC. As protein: CASLPGYNEQFF.

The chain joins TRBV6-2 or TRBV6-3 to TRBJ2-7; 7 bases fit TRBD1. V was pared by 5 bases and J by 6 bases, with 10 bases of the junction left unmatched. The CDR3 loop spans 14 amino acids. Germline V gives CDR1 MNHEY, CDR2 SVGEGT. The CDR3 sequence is CASSPTGPNSEQYF. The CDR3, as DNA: TGTGCCAGCAGTCCGACAGGGCCCAACTCCGAGCAGTACTTC.